This record concerns one T cell receptor beta chain sequence. The data derive from a study of blood T cell repertoires in COVID-19. Study context: The United States, Italy and Spain provided the acute and convalescent COVID-19 samples. In each case, the material was cDNA or gDNA derived from T cells, B-cell-depleted T cells, or PBMCs.

Germline-derived CDR1 and CDR2 are ENHRY and SYGVKD. V lost 6 bases and J lost 5; bases outside the gene matches: 8. There are 14 residues in the CDR3. As originally analysed: Estimated nucleated cell counts came from reference gene primer amplification. Some clones are missing from TCRdb's copy, which holds only in-frame ones; the method was immunoSEQ multiplex PCR. The V and J calls and clone size were taken over from that table, and D and trimming were inferred from the DNA. The data hold around 91,000 clones, with approximately 85% observed a single time. The source material was peripheral blood. The chain couples TRBV10-3 to TRBJ2-7; 9 positions agree with TRBD1. This clonotype was obtained from a human donor in a cohort sampled during active COVID-19. The CDR3 DNA reads TGTGCCATCAGCCGGCAGGACAGGGGAGACGAGCAGTACTTC. Residues: CAISRQDRGDEQYF.